Each of the 28 T cell receptor beta chains below was sequenced from the same sample in a study of response to subunit inactivated influenza vaccine. TCRdb used MiXCR to reprocess the RT-PCR reads, holding one entry per CDR3 protein. The sample consists of about 300,000 distinct CDR3 sequences, 20% to 25% of them appearing once. The sample was PBMCs from blood, taken less than 22 months after vaccination. The receptor set was obtained from a man between 50 and 69 years old who received an inactivated influenza vaccine.

This clonotype was detected a few times. The gene calls are TRBV27 and TRBJ1-2; no reliable D call. Deletions cut 4 bases from V and 8 bases from J, with 14 bases between. There are 13 residues in the CDR3. CDR1 MNHEY and CDR2 SMNVEV come from the germline V gene (reference sequence). CDR3 sequence (DNA): TGTGCCAGCAGTTACCGAGGCGGGCACGGCTACACCTTC. This sequence encodes CASSYRGGHGYTF.

This clonotype was seen only a few times. The chain has TRBV5-1 and TRBJ2-7; 7 bases fit TRBD2. The CDR3 sequence is 16 residues long. Germline CDR1 is SGHRS and CDR2 is YFSETQ. The trim removed 1 base at V and 2 bases at J, leaving 9 bases unmatched. CDR3 sequence (DNA): TGCGCCAGCAGCTTGCATGGGGAGGGCCTCCCCTACGAGCAGTACTTC. It translates to CASSLHGEGLPYEQYF.

This clonotype was picked up a small number of times. This chain joins TRBV6-1 and TRBJ1-3; 7 nucleotides match TRBD1. V was pared by 6 bases and J by 3 bases, with 5 bases of the junction left unmatched. Germline-derived CDR1 and CDR2 are MNHNS and SASEGT. CDR3 length: 14 residues. This CDR3 reads CASRPDRVGNTIYF. The CDR3 DNA follows: TGTGCCAGCAGACCCGACAGGGTTGGAAACACCATATATTTT.

A few counts support this clonotype. V is TRBV5-6 and J is TRBJ2-1; possible D gene TRBD1, 7 bases. Germline CDR1 SGHDT, CDR2 YYEEEE. The V end lost 4 bases, the J end lost 10 bases, and 12 bases lay between the germline ends. The CDR3 extends over 12 amino acids. The CDR3 region is CASSEQGREQFF. The CDR3 region has the DNA TGTGCCAGCAGCGAACAGGGGAGGGAGCAGTTCTTC.

This clonotype was picked up a small number of times. The J gene is TRBJ2-5, the V gene TRBV5-1; 9 bases are shared with TRBD1. This CDR3 spans 14 amino acids. The J segment lost 2 bases and the V segment lost 3 bases, leaving 2 bases of the junction unmatched. From germline, CDR1 is SGHRS and CDR2 YFSETQ. The CDR3 reads CASSWGTGQETQYF. As DNA, the CDR3 is TGCGCCAGCAGCTGGGGGACAGGGCAAGAGACCCAGTACTTC. The full variable domain, rest sourced from reference TRBV5-1 and TRBJ2-5, is KAGVTQTPRYLIKTRGQQVTLSCSPISGHRSVSWYQQTPGQGLQFLFEYFSETQRNKGNFPGRFSGRQFSNSRSEMNVSTLELGDSALYLCASSWGTGQETQYFGPGTRLLVL.

Only a few counts were recorded for this clonotype. V usage is TRBV4-2 and J usage is TRBJ2-1, with D unclear. The CDR3 consists of 13 residues. V was clipped by 4 bases and J by 6 bases, with 10 bases between them. Germline V gene data show CDR1 as LGHNA and CDR2 as YNFKEQ. The CDR3: CASSPGPFNEQFF. In DNA form, the CDR3 reads TGTGCCAGCAGCCCAGGACCCTTCAATGAGCAGTTCTTC.

V and J are TRBV3-1 and TRBJ2-1, with D unclear. Germline V gene lookup returns CDR1 LGHDT and CDR2 YNNKEL (reference sequence). The CDR3 is 15 amino acids. The ends were cut back, 1 base at V and 9 bases at J, with 16 bases in the middle. CDR3 nucleotide sequence: TGTGCCAGCAGCCAAGCGAGCGTGGGTTCTTTTGAGCAGTTCTTC. Translated, it gives CASSQASVGSFEQFF.

DNA of the CDR3: TGCAGTGCTAGACAGGGTGTCGGACAGCCCCAGCATTTT. It codes for CSARQGVGQPQHF. The J gene is TRBJ1-5, the V gene TRBV20-1, with D possibly matching TRBD1 (5 bases). This CDR3 is 13 amino acids long. The germline gives CDR1 DFQATT, CDR2 SNEGSKA (reference sequence). The V end was cut by 2 bases, the J end by 7 bases, with 12 bases between.

This clonotype has a handful of counts. This chain uses TRBV14 with TRBJ2-6, with no clear D. Germline-derived CDR1 and CDR2 are SGHDN and FVKESK. V dropped 8 bases and J dropped 4 bases, with 18 bases sitting between them. The CDR3 is 16 residues long. CDR3 bases: TGTGCCAGCTACCACGGCAGTTTTTCCGGGGCCAACGTCCTGACTTTC. Residues: CASYHGSFSGANVLTF.

This clonotype occurred many times. V gene TRBV18 combines with J gene TRBJ1-3; no clear D. This CDR3 has 17 residues. The ends were cut back, 0 bases at V and 0 bases at J, with 12 bases in the middle. Germline CDR1 reads KGHSH; CDR2 reads LQKENI. DNA for the CDR3: TGTGCCAGCTCACCACCCCCGGACGGTCGCTCTGGAAACACCATATATTTT. It codes for CASSPPPDGRSGNTIYF.

The chain joins TRBV7-8 to TRBJ2-7; TRBD2 matches at 11 bases. In germline, CDR1 is SGHVS, CDR2 FQNEAQ. The CDR3 loop spans 14 amino acids. With 4 bases clipped from V and 6 bases from J, the junction kept 5 bases outside the gene matches. Here the CDR3 reads CASSWVAGGGEQYF. The CDR3 nucleotides are TGTGCCAGCAGCTGGGTAGCGGGGGGGGGCGAGCAGTACTTC.

This clonotype was observed a handful of times. The chain joins TRBV11-2 to TRBJ2-7, with D uncertain. Trimming took off 3 bases at V and 7 bases at J, with 10 bases between the two ends. The CDR3 covers 12 residues. The germline gives CDR1 SGHAT, CDR2 FQNNGV. CDR3: CASSLGLGEQYF. CDR3 nucleotide sequence: TGTGCCAGCAGCTTGGGTCTTGGAGAGCAGTACTTC. Using reference TRBV11-2 and TRBJ2-7 for the parts outside the CDR3, the full variable domain is EAGVAQSPRYKIIEKRQSVAFWCNPISGHATLYWYQQILGQGPKLLIQFQNNGVVDDSQLPKDRFSAERLKGVDSTLKIQPAKLEDSAVYLCASSLGLGEQYFGPGTRLTVT.

The table lists this clonotype with many counts. The J gene is TRBJ1-3, the V gene TRBV2; no definite D call. Germline CDR1 reads SNHLY; CDR2 reads FYNNEI. The V gene lost 9 bases and the J gene lost 4 bases, with 31 bases spanning the gap. The CDR3 totals 19 residues. The chain's CDR3 is CASNDGIIKRVANGNTIYF. The CDR3 nucleotides are TGTGCCAGTAACGACGGGATAATAAAAAGGGTGGCGAACGGAAACACCATATATTTT.

This clonotype was picked up a small number of times. DNA for the CDR3: TGTGCCAGCAGCTTAAGGGGGGGCTCCTACAATGAGCAGTTCTTC. Residues: CASSLRGGSYNEQFF. V and J are TRBV7-6 and TRBJ2-1; D might be TRBD2 (7 bases). CDR1 is SGHVS, CDR2 FNYEAQ, per germline. Between the trimmed V and J ends, which lost 2 bases and 0 bases, there was a span of 8 bases. The CDR3 spans 15 residues.

CDR3 in amino acids: CASSFAARGGETQYF. In DNA form, the CDR3 reads TGTGCCAGCAGTTTTGCTGCCAGGGGAGGAGAGACCCAGTACTTC. The chain has TRBV27 and TRBJ2-5, with D perhaps given as TRBD1 or TRBD2 (6 bases each). Trimming cost V 3 bases and J 4 bases, with 15 bases left between them. The germline gives CDR1 MNHEY, CDR2 SMNVEV (reference sequence). The CDR3 length is 15 residues.

This clonotype came up many times. This CDR3 is CASSSPRGQNEKLFF. The CDR3 nucleotides read TGTGCCAGCAGCTCCCCCAGGGGGCAGAATGAAAAACTGTTTTTT. This chain uses TRBV7-2 with TRBJ1-4; 8 nucleotides line up with TRBD1. J gave up 5 bases and V 4 bases, and 6 bases lay outside the gene matches. CDR3 size: 15 residues. The V gene's germline CDR1 is SGHTA and CDR2 FQGNSA.

The chain carries TRBV5-5 and TRBJ1-5, with 9 bases matching TRBD1. V trimming: 4 bases; J trimming: 2 bases; junction bases outside the gene matches: 4. The CDR3 runs to 15 residues. In germline, CDR1 is SGHKS, CDR2 YYEKEE (reference sequence). CDR3 residues: CASSPWTGGNQPQHF. The CDR3 bases are TGTGCCAGCAGCCCATGGACAGGGGGCAATCAGCCCCAGCATTTT.

This clonotype was detected only a few times. This chain uses TRBV5-1 with TRBJ1-1, with D uncertain. V was clipped by 0 bases and J by 10 bases, with 22 bases between them. Germline loops: CDR1 SGHRS, CDR2 YFSETQ. CDR3 size: 16 residues. The CDR3 DNA is TGCGCCAGCAGCTTGGTTGCCATAGAGGACGGAGTCAGAGCTTTCTTT. It specifies CASSLVAIEDGVRAFF.

In its sample, this clonotype was seen a few times. The V call is TRBV10-3, the J call TRBJ2-7, with D possibly matching TRBD2 (5 bases). CDR3 length: 14 residues. V was shortened by 7 bases and J by 2 bases, with 15 bases between the two germline ends. CDR1 is ENHRY and CDR2 is SYGVKD in the germline V gene. CDR3 region: CAITSDLAAYEQYF. DNA for the CDR3: TGTGCCATCACCTCGGACTTGGCGGCCTACGAGCAGTACTTC.

This clonotype was found a few times. The genes are TRBV5-1 and TRBJ2-7; TRBD1 matches 7 bases. The CDR3 totals 16 residues. The germline V gene encodes CDR1 SGHRS and CDR2 YFSETQ. V lost 1 base, J lost 5 bases, and 12 bases stayed unmatched. CDR3 nucleotide sequence: TGCGCCAGCAGCTTGAGTTCGCCGGGACAGCCGGACGAGCAGTACTTC. Amino acid sequence: CASSLSSPGQPDEQYF.

V usage is TRBV3-1 and J usage is TRBJ2-3; 11 nucleotides line up with TRBD2. The CDR3 contains 18 residues. Trimming took 6 bases from V and 1 from J; bases not matched to a gene: 12. The germline gives CDR1 LGHDT, CDR2 YNNKEL (reference sequence). The CDR3 DNA follows: TGTGCCAGCAGTCCCTTGGGCCTGACTAGCGGGGGCACAGATACGCAGTATTTT. It yields the protein CASSPLGLTSGGTDTQYF.

The chain recombines TRBV23-1 with TRBJ1-2; TRBD1 agrees at 8 bases. Being an ORF, TRBV23-1 has a function that is uncertain. The CDR3 has 14 amino acids. J was trimmed by 6 bases and V by 4 bases; bases with no gene match: 7. The CDR3 coding sequence is TGCGCCAGCAGTCCGGCTCAGGGGGCAAATGGCTACACCTTC. Its translation: CASSPAQGANGYTF.

This clonotype was seen a handful of times. The chain couples TRBV7-8 to TRBJ1-2; D remains unclear. Per germline, CDR1 SGHVS and CDR2 FQNEAQ. V was clipped by 3 bases and J by 2 bases, with 10 bases between them. CDR3 size: 14 residues. The CDR3 DNA is TGTGCCAGCAGCTTGCAAGCGGTGAACTATGGCTACACCTTC. Translated, it gives CASSLQAVNYGYTF. The full variable domain, with the rest looked up from reference TRBV7-8 and TRBJ1-2, is GAGVSQSPRYKVAKRGQDVALRCDPISGHVSLFWYQQALGQGPEFLTYFQNEAQLDKSGLPSDRFFAERPEGSVSTLKIQRTQQEDSAVYLCASSLQAVNYGYTFGSGTRLTVV.

This chain connects TRBV18 to TRBJ2-5; D uncertain. V was pared by 6 bases and J by 2 bases, with 10 bases between. Germline loops: CDR1 KGHSH, CDR2 LQKENI. This CDR3 spans 13 amino acids. This CDR3 is CASSVDGQETQYF. DNA for the CDR3: TGTGCCAGCTCCGTAGATGGACAAGAGACCCAGTACTTC. Full variable domain (rest looked up from reference TRBV18 and TRBJ2-5): NAGVMQNPRHLVRRRGQEARLRCSPMKGHSHVYWYRQLPEEGLKFMVYLQKENIIDESGMPKERFSAEFPKEGPSILRIQQVVRGDSAAYFCASSVDGQETQYFGPGTRLLVL.

The chain recombines TRBV29-1 with TRBJ1-1, with D possibly being TRBD1 (5 bases). Germline assignment: CDR1 SQVTM and CDR2 ANQGSEA. There are 11 residues in the CDR3. V lost 4 bases and J lost 8, with 11 bases in between. CDR3 sequence: CSVVGAVEAFF. In nucleotides, the CDR3 is TGCAGCGTTGTAGGGGCGGTAGAAGCTTTCTTT.

There are a few counts of this clonotype. The chain has TRBV9 and TRBJ2-5, with a possible D match to TRBD2 (6 bases). The germline gives CDR1 SGDLS, CDR2 YYNGEE. This CDR3 contains 16 residues. V lost 0 bases to trimming and J lost 1 base, with 13 bases between them. CDR3 region: CASSVGEGGLQETQYF. In DNA form, the CDR3 reads TGTGCCAGCAGCGTAGGTGAGGGAGGACTCCAAGAGACCCAGTACTTC.

This clonotype was counted between two and nine times. The chain has TRBV5-1 and TRBJ2-5; 8 bases align to TRBD2. Germline V gene sequence: CDR1 SGHRS, CDR2 YFSETQ. The CDR3 contains 15 residues. The V and J ends lost 7 bases and 3 bases, in that order; junction bases with no gene match: 11. CDR3 nucleotides: TGCGCCAGCCCTCGTCGTAGCGGGGCTAAAGAGACCCAGTACTTC. Protein sequence: CASPRRSGAKETQYF.

This sequence joins TRBV6-2 or TRBV6-3 and TRBJ1-6; 7 nucleotides align to TRBD1. The V and J ends lost 7 bases and 2 bases, in that order; junction bases with no gene match: 8. The CDR3 runs to 16 residues. The V gene's germline CDR1 is MNHEY and CDR2 SVGEGT. The CDR3 loop reads CASTYRDSPYNSPLHF. CDR3 nucleotide sequence: TGTGCCAGCACCTACCGGGACAGCCCCTATAATTCACCCCTCCACTTT.